A selection of T cell receptor beta chains follows, all from one sample in a study of blood T cells in healthy people across ages. Using its own MiXCR run on the 5' RACE reads, TCRdb lists one record per CDR3 protein. This table holds 1.5 million to 2 million distinct CDR3 sequences, roughly 50% found once. The specimen sequenced was blood. These receptors all stem from a woman between 35 and 50 years old in good health. CDR3s include the opening cysteine and the closing phenylalanine or tryptophan. Fields, in order: J gene, clone size, V gene, D gene, CDR3 protein, CDR3 DNA. A D gene is named only where the DNA matches it firmly. Expanded clones get a size class; other rows say once, few or many, or leave the size out.

>TRBJ2-7|.|TRBV5-1|.
CASRKRPAYEQYF
TGCGCCAGCAGGAAGAGGCCCGCCTACGAGCAGTACTTC
>TRBJ2-7|.|TRBV4-3|.
CASSQEIPDRTYEQYF
TGCGCCAGCAGCCAAGAAATTCCGGACAGAACCTACGAGCAGTACTTC
>TRBJ2-3|.|TRBV21-1|.
CASSKEDDQGTDTQYF
TGTGCCAGCAGCAAAGAGGATGACCAGGGGACAGATACGCAGTATTTT
>TRBJ1-2|few|TRBV4-3|.
CASSQDPPGIRRNGYTF
TGCGCCAGCAGCCAAGATCCCCCCGGGATCAGGCGGAATGGCTACACCTTC
>TRBJ2-5|.|TRBV29-1|TRBD1
CSVRQGQETQCF
TGCAGCGTCCGACAGGGGCAAGAGACCCAGTGCTTC
>TRBJ2-3|.|TRBV20-1|TRBD2
CSAGRTSGGPSTDTQYF
TGCAGTGCTGGCCGGACTAGCGGGGGACCAAGCACAGATACGCAGTATTTT
>TRBJ2-3|.|TRBV28|.
CASNIRRGGTDTQYF
TGTGCCAGCAATATACGGCGGGGAGGCACAGATACGCAGTATTTT
>TRBJ2-5|.|TRBV7-2|.
CASREGQETQYF
TGTGCCAGCAGGGAGGGTCAAGAGACCCAGTACTTC
>TRBJ2-3|few|TRBV7-9|.
CASSNAQGSDTQYF
TGTGCCAGCAGCAATGCCCAGGGTTCAGATACGCAGTATTTT
>TRBJ2-1|.|TRBV12-5|.
CASGRWENEQFF
TGTGCTAGTGGTCGATGGGAAAATGAGCAGTTCTTC
>TRBJ1-4|.|TRBV5-5|TRBD1
CASSYAGGHGEKLFF
TGTGCCAGCAGCTACGCAGGGGGCCATGGTGAAAAACTGTTTTTT
>TRBJ2-3|.|TRBV28|.
CASTPGRTDTQYF
TGTGCCAGCACGCCAGGTCGCACAGATACGCAGTATTTT
>TRBJ2-5|.|TRBV20-1|TRBD1
CRGQGGETQYF
TGCAGAGGACAGGGGGGAGAGACCCAGTACTTC
>TRBJ2-3|.|TRBV28|TRBD2
CASRIAGGLNFADTQYF
TGTGCCAGCAGAATAGCGGGGGGGCTCAATTTTGCAGATACGCAGTATTTT
>TRBJ2-5|few|TRBV15|TRBD2
CATSSGLAGKKETQYF
TGTGCCACCAGCAGTGGACTAGCGGGGAAAAAAGAGACCCAGTACTTC
>TRBJ2-1|many|TRBV7-3|.
CASSPRGYNEQFF
TGTGCCAGCAGCCCTCGGGGCTACAATGAGCAGTTCTTC
>TRBJ2-2|.|TRBV28|.
CASSSGGPDTEELFF
TGTGCCAGCAGTTCCGGGGGGCCGGACACCGAGGAGCTGTTTTTT
>TRBJ2-3|.|TRBV2|.
CASTRGVLDTQYF
TGTGCCAGCACCAGGGGTGTTTTAGATACGCAGTATTTT
>TRBJ2-1|.|TRBV6-6|.
CASSYSPGKYNEQFF
TGTGCCAGCAGTTACTCTCCCGGGAAATACAATGAGCAGTTCTTC
>TRBJ1-2|.|TRBV20-1|TRBD1
CRLPRTGGGYTF
TGCAGACTGCCCAGGACAGGGGGTGGCTACACCTTC
>TRBJ2-3|.|TRBV28|.
CASSFGAGRYADTQYF
TGTGCCAGCAGTTTCGGGGCGGGCAGGTATGCAGATACGCAGTATTTT
>TRBJ2-5|few|TRBV7-8|TRBD2
CASSLGNSGTLGGQYF
TGTGCCAGCAGCTTAGGCAATAGCGGGACCCTTGGAGGGCAGTACTTC
>TRBJ2-7|.|TRBV20-1|.
CSANPPFSAYEQYF
TGCAGTGCCAACCCACCGTTTTCCGCCTACGAGCAGTACTTC
>TRBJ2-5|few|TRBV28|TRBD1
CASSSRTGTKETQYF
TGTGCCAGCAGTTCCCGGACAGGGACCAAAGAGACCCAGTACTTC
>TRBJ2-3|.|TRBV3-1|.
CASSPPGSFGDTQYF
TGTGCCAGCAGCCCACCCGGGTCCTTTGGGGATACGCAGTATTTT
>TRBJ1-1|.|TRBV7-2|.
CASSPLFGGTEAFF
TGTGCCAGCAGCCCCCTTTTCGGGGGGACTGAAGCTTTCTTT
>TRBJ2-5|.|TRBV29-1|.
CSVADRPYQETQYF
TGCAGCGTAGCAGACAGACCCTATCAAGAGACCCAGTACTTC
>TRBJ2-3|many|TRBV4-1|.
CASSQASTDTQYF
TGTGCCAGCAGCCAAGCAAGCACAGATACGCAGTATTTT
>TRBJ2-3|.|TRBV4-3|.
CASSPSGTSSSTDTQYF
TGCGCCAGCAGCCCGTCCGGGACGAGCTCTAGCACAGATACGCAGTATTTT
>TRBJ2-3|.|TRBV24-1|.
CATSEGFLPDTQYF
TGTGCCACCAGTGAGGGATTTCTCCCAGATACGCAGTATTTT
>TRBJ2-5|few|TRBV7-2|TRBD1
CASSKGTGGQETQYF
TGTGCCAGCAGCAAAGGGACAGGGGGGCAAGAGACCCAGTACTTC
>TRBJ2-5|.|TRBV29-1|.
CSVEGQGTREQYF
TGCAGCGTTGAGGGTCAGGGAACTCGGGAGCAGTACTTC
>TRBJ1-2|.|TRBV6-1|TRBD1
CASSPGGMGYTF
TGTGCCAGCAGTCCAGGGGGAATGGGCTACACCTTC
>TRBJ2-7|.|TRBV6-2/TRBV6-3|TRBD1
CATMLNQGVSSYEQYF
TGTGCCACCATGCTAAACCAGGGGGTGAGCTCCTACGAGCAGTACTTC
>TRBJ2-2|.|TRBV5-5|TRBD1
CAGGTGGFTGELFF
TGTGCCGGTGGGACAGGGGGCTTCACCGGGGAGCTGTTTTTT
>TRBJ1-5|many|TRBV18|.
CASSSQGSNQPQHF
TGTGCCAGCTCATCTCAGGGTAGCAATCAGCCCCAGCATTTT
>TRBJ1-2|.|TRBV4-3|.
CASSQERGGYGYTF
TGCGCCAGCAGCCAAGAGCGAGGGGGATATGGCTACACCTTC
>TRBJ2-3|.|TRBV15|.
CATSQTSSGTQYF
TGTGCCACCAGCCAGACTAGTTCAGGTACGCAGTATTTT
>TRBJ2-1|.|TRBV5-6|TRBD2
CASTPRWEGIDEQFF
TGTGCCAGCACCCCTAGATGGGAGGGTATCGATGAGCAGTTCTTC
>TRBJ2-5|.|TRBV6-2/TRBV6-3|.
CASWGTNQETQYF
TGTGCCAGCTGGGGGACCAACCAAGAGACCCAGTACTTC
>TRBJ2-1|.|TRBV6-1|.
CASMTSQRKFF
TGTGCCAGCATGACTAGTCAGAGGAAGTTCTTC
>TRBJ2-3|.|TRBV20-1|TRBD1
CSATRTGARTDTQYF
TGCAGTGCTACCCGGACAGGGGCCCGCACAGATACGCAGTATTTT
>TRBJ2-3|few|TRBV27|TRBD2
CASRAGGWTDTQYF
TGTGCCAGCAGGGCGGGGGGGTGGACAGATACGCAGTATTTT
>TRBJ2-3|.|TRBV9|.
CASSPRPFSDTQYF
TGTGCCAGCAGCCCTCGGCCTTTTTCAGATACGCAGTATTTT
>TRBJ2-5|.|TRBV20-1|.
CSPFNAGVQTQYF
TGCAGTCCCTTTAACGCGGGCGTGCAGACCCAGTACTTC
>TRBJ2-5|few|TRBV28|.
CASRGHRPQDWGKETQYF
TGTGCCAGCAGGGGACATCGGCCCCAGGACTGGGGCAAAGAGACCCAGTACTTC
>TRBJ1-5|.|TRBV24-1|.
CATSETGLNQPQHF
TGTGCCACCAGTGAAACGGGATTAAATCAGCCCCAGCATTTT